The 15 T cell receptor beta chains below were found in one sample sequenced in a study of shared clonotypes between healthy human individuals. Measured with immunoSEQ multiplex PCR; TCRdb has only the in-frame clones, and not every one. The data show 1.6 million or so clones, with approximately 98.5% seen just once and under 0.45% held by the top ten. Sequenced input: naive CD4+ T cells sorted from blood. The subset was: CD45RA+ positively selected. The receptors derive from a man aged 30-40 years in good health.

The chain joins TRBV7-2 to TRBJ1-2; 7 nucleotides line up with TRBD1. Germline lookup yields CDR1 SGHTA and CDR2 FQGNSA. The trim removed 5 bases at V and 0 bases at J, leaving 15 bases unmatched. CDR3 length: 18 residues. The CDR3 is CASSQSWAGGVTNYGYTF. Here the CDR3 DNA reads TGTGCCAGCAGCCAGAGCTGGGCAGGGGGAGTCACTAACTATGGCTACACCTTC.

This clone occurred once. The V and J genes are TRBV18 and TRBJ2-1, with D uncertain. The CDR3 length is 14 residues. Trimming took 0 bases from V and 7 from J, leaving 10 bases between them. The germline gives CDR1 KGHSH, CDR2 LQKENI. The CDR3 DNA reads as TGTGCCAGCTCACCACCGTTAAGGTCAAATGAGCAGTTCTTC. Its protein is CASSPPLRSNEQFF.

Concerning this clone itself: At one end, the junction sequence differs from germline, possibly due to a read error. This chain links TRBV9 with TRBJ1-2; 7 bases match TRBD1. CDR1 SGDLS and CDR2 YYNGEE come from the germline V gene. This CDR3 is 12 amino acids long. The chain's CDR3 is CASSVEESGQTF. CDR3 nucleotides: TGTGCCAGCAGCGTAGAGGAGTCGGGACAGACTTTC.

This chain joins TRBV11-2 and TRBJ2-1, with D unresolved. Germline V gene lookup returns CDR1 SGHAT and CDR2 FQNNGV. There are 13 residues in the CDR3. Trimming left V 4 bases short and J 6 bases short, with 10 bases between. The CDR3, as DNA: TGTGCCAGCAGCTCTATACGTTCCAATGAGCAGTTCTTC. Protein product: CASSSIRSNEQFF.

Comments on this clone: Other nucleotide sequences in the sample specify the same CDR3. This chain uses TRBV11-3 with TRBJ2-1; unclear D gene. The length of the CDR3 is 11 residues. Germline V gives CDR1 SGHNT, CDR2 YENEEA. Trimming left V 0 bases short and J 7 bases short, with 1 base between. CDR3 residues: CASSLDNEQFF. The DNA of the CDR3 is TGTGCCAGCAGCTTAGATAATGAGCAGTTCTTC.

The chain carries TRBV5-1 and TRBJ2-3; 11 bases align to TRBD2. Trimming removed 0 bases from V and 6 bases from J; junction bases left unmatched: 6. Germline V gene lookup returns CDR1 SGHRS and CDR2 YFSETQ. The CDR3 has 16 residues. Written as DNA, the CDR3 is TGCGCCAGCAGCTTGGACGCTAGCGGGAGGCCGGATACGCAGTATTTT. This gives the protein CASSLDASGRPDTQYF.

The V gene is TRBV7-9, the J gene TRBJ2-1; 7 bases line up with TRBD1. V trimming: 5 bases; J trimming: 5 bases; junction bases outside the gene matches: 9. The CDR3 is 15 residues long. The V gene's germline CDR1 is SEHNR and CDR2 FQNEAQ (reference sequence). The CDR3, as DNA: TGTGCCAGCAGCCCACTCGGGACAGTAGACAATGAGCAGTTCTTC. Translating it yields CASSPLGTVDNEQFF.

J is TRBJ2-5 and V is TRBV27; no firm D call. The ends were cut back, 3 bases at V and 2 bases at J, with 10 bases in the middle. In germline, CDR1 is MNHEY, CDR2 SMNVEV (reference sequence). This CDR3 is 14 amino acids long. DNA for the CDR3: TGTGCCAGCAGTTTTGTGCTGATACAAGAGACCCAGTACTTC. Its translation: CASSFVLIQETQYF.

The count of this clone is one. The rearrangement joins TRBV7-6 to TRBJ2-3; D may be TRBD1 or TRBD2 (5 bases each). The CDR3 contains 16 residues. Germline lookup yields CDR1 SGHVS and CDR2 FNYEAQ. Trimming took off 1 base at V and 0 bases at J, with 11 bases between the two ends. The CDR3 DNA sequence: TGTGCCAGCAGCTTAGTGGTGAGGGGAAGCACAGATACGCAGTATTTT. Its translation: CASSLVVRGSTDTQYF.

This rearrangement joins TRBV9 to TRBJ2-2, with 11 bases that match TRBD2. This CDR3 comprises 15 residues. Losses at the gene ends were 3 bases for V and 5 bases for J; bases not matched to a gene: 3. Germline CDR1 is SGDLS and CDR2 is YYNGEE. The DNA of the CDR3 is TGTGCCAGCAGCGCGGGGACTAGCGGTACCGGGGAGCTGTTTTTT. Translated, it gives CASSAGTSGTGELFF.

The chain couples TRBV9 to TRBJ2-3, with 8 positions matching TRBD2. Germline V lookup: CDR1 SGDLS, CDR2 YYNGEE. The V gene end was trimmed by 4 bases and the J gene end by 6 bases; junction bases not matched to a gene: 7. The CDR3 length is 14 residues. The CDR3 region is CASSLGLAKDTQYF. Written as DNA, the CDR3 is TGTGCCAGCAGCCTAGGACTAGCAAAGGATACGCAGTATTTT.

The chain has TRBV6-5 and TRBJ2-7; 9 bases match TRBD1. In germline, CDR1 is MNHEY, CDR2 SVGAGI. Losses at the gene ends were 7 bases for V and 1 base for J; bases not matched to a gene: 8. The CDR3 runs 15 residues. The CDR3 region is CASTKQGAGSYEQYF. DNA for the CDR3: TGTGCCAGCACCAAACAGGGGGCAGGGTCCTACGAGCAGTACTTC.

The genes are TRBV9 and TRBJ2-1, with D perhaps matching TRBD2 (6 bases). Trimming took off 4 bases at V and 5 bases at J, with 16 bases between the two ends. Per germline, CDR1 SGDLS and CDR2 YYNGEE. The CDR3 length is 15 residues. Here the CDR3 DNA reads TGTGCCAGCAGCACAAGCGGGCAATTTAACAATGAGCAGTTCTTC. Translation: CASSTSGQFNNEQFF.

The genes are TRBV25-1 and TRBJ2-1; 15 bases fit TRBD2. This CDR3 comprises 15 residues. CDR1 and CDR2 from the germline V gene are MGHDK and SYGVNS. J was trimmed by 9 bases and V by 2 bases; bases with no gene match: 2. The CDR3 DNA sequence: TGTGCCAGCAGTGAACCGGGACTAGCGGGAGGTGAGCAGTTCTTC. Encoded protein: CASSEPGLAGGEQFF.

This clone was counted only a few times. J is TRBJ2-5 and V is TRBV7-6, with D possibly being TRBD2 (6 bases). Trimming left V 5 bases short and J 4 bases short, with 14 bases between. There are 14 residues in the CDR3. Germline CDR1 SGHVS, CDR2 FNYEAQ. CDR3 DNA: TGTGCCAGCAGCAAGACCGGGACTCGAGAGACCCAGTACTTC. This sequence encodes CASSKTGTRETQYF.